What follows is one TCR beta chain and its context. The sample belongs to a study of control samples from healthy donors and cancer patients. The repertoire was sequenced with immunoSEQ multiplex PCR; TCRdb's copy has only in-frame clones and lacks some. Of about 160,000 clones listed, roughly 95% were seen once; the top ten hold just over 1%. This CDR3 has 12 amino acids. Trimming shortened V by 4 bases and J by 4 bases, and 5 bases separated the two germline ends. Germline CDR1 SEHNR, CDR2 FQNEAQ (reference sequence). This sequence joins TRBV7-9 and TRBJ2-1; D is undetermined. The sequence derives from a woman aged 25 to 39 in good health. The sample comprised blood. The CDR3 DNA reads as TGTGCCAGCAGCTCCACATACAATGAGCAGTTCTTC. Translation gives CASSSTYNEQFF.